Shown below are 21 T cell receptor beta chains from a single sample sequenced in a study of cytomegalovirus exposure and HLA in healthy donors. Primers included in the PCR were 60 Vbeta and 13 Jbeta primers. Repertoires were generated with immunoSEQ multiplex PCR, while TCRdb's copy carries only in-frame clones and drops some. The sample shows 160,000 or so clones, around 74% of them seen only once. Material: PBMCs. The origin of the receptors is a woman under 40 in good health and CMV-seronegative.

Only one count was recorded for this clone. The V gene is TRBV11-2, the J gene TRBJ1-2; 10 nucleotides align to TRBD1. Germline CDR1 and CDR2: SGHAT and FQNNGV. Trimming removed 1 base from V and 14 bases from J; junction bases left unmatched: 7. This CDR3 region has 13 residues. In DNA, the CDR3 is TGTGCCAGCAGCTTAGGCCTGGACAGGGGGTGGACCTTC. Translating gives CASSLGLDRGWTF.

V gene TRBV30 combines with J gene TRBJ1-1; D unresolved. Trimming took 0 bases from V and 1 from J, leaving 9 bases between them. The CDR3 has 14 residues. Germline-derived CDR1 and CDR2 are GTSNPN and SVGIG (reference sequence). The CDR3: CAWSVLRGNTEAFF. In DNA, the CDR3 is TGTGCCTGGAGTGTACTGCGGGGGAACACTGAAGCTTTCTTT.

The J gene is TRBJ1-1, the V gene TRBV6-5; no firm D call. Trimming removed 5 bases at V and 0 bases at J, with 13 bases between. Germline CDR1 reads MNHEY; CDR2 reads SVGAGI. This CDR3 has 15 amino acids. The CDR3 coding sequence is TGTGCCAGCAGTCCTAGGTCGCTCTTGAACACTGAAGCTTTCTTT. Its protein is CASSPRSLLNTEAFF.

This sequence joins TRBV7-3 and TRBJ1-2; tentatively, D is TRBD1 (5 bases). Trimming pared 3 bases from V and 5 bases from J, leaving 10 bases between. This CDR3 has 13 amino acids. Germline V gene lookup returns CDR1 SGHTA and CDR2 FQGTGA. The CDR3 nucleotides read TGTGCCAGCAGCTTCGGCGGGGGTTATGGCTACACCTTC. This codes for CASSFGGGYGYTF.

This clone came up once. V usage is TRBV5-1 and J usage is TRBJ2-5, with TRBD1 identical over 12 bases. The CDR3 loop spans 15 amino acids. With 7 bases clipped from V and 4 bases from J, the junction kept 8 bases outside the gene matches. Germline CDR1 reads SGHRS; CDR2 reads YFSETQ. This CDR3 reads CASGSGTGGAETQYF. In DNA form, the CDR3 reads TGCGCCAGCGGTTCCGGGACAGGGGGCGCAGAGACCCAGTACTTC.

The chain combines TRBV2 with TRBJ1-1, with 7 nucleotides matching TRBD1. The CDR3 runs to 15 residues. V was pared by 4 bases and J by 1 base, with 6 bases of the junction left unmatched. Germline V gives CDR1 SNHLY, CDR2 FYNNEI. In DNA form, the CDR3 reads TGTGCCAGCAGTGGAGCGGGACAGCAGAACACTGAAGCTTTCTTT. The encoded protein is CASSGAGQQNTEAFF.

This chain connects TRBV5-1 to TRBJ1-1; 11 positions match TRBD1. The germline V gene encodes CDR1 SGHRS and CDR2 YFSETQ. V lost 5 bases to trimming and J lost 1 base; unmatched junction nucleotides: 4. The CDR3 is 15 residues long. In nucleotides, the CDR3 is TGCGCCAGCAGGGACAGGGGGCAGGGGAACACTGAAGCTTTCTTT. Its protein is CASRDRGQGNTEAFF.

The chain uses TRBV29-1 and TRBJ2-1; 8 nucleotides line up with TRBD2. Unmatched junction bases numbered 16, after V lost 7 bases and J lost 2 bases. Germline values: CDR1 SQVTM, CDR2 ANQGSEA. The CDR3 runs 17 residues. The CDR3: CSARFMGPGLAYNEQFF. In DNA form, the CDR3 reads TGCAGCGCGCGTTTTATGGGGCCGGGACTAGCCTACAATGAGCAGTTCTTC.

The chain links TRBV14 to TRBJ1-6; D is uncertain. This CDR3 is built from 13 residues. V was clipped by 4 bases and J by 3 bases, with 4 bases between them. CDR1 SGHDN and CDR2 FVKESK come from the germline V gene. CDR3 DNA sequence: TGTGCCAGCAGCCGCAGCTATAATTCACCCCTCCACTTT. Its translation is CASSRSYNSPLHF.

This chain uses TRBV5-1 with TRBJ1-1; D gene ambiguous. V was shortened by 0 bases and J by 0 bases, with 12 bases between the two germline ends. This CDR3 spans 16 amino acids. Looked up from germline, CDR1 is SGHRS and CDR2 is YFSETQ. The CDR3 reads CASSLAFLGLNTEAFF. The CDR3 DNA is TGCGCCAGCAGCTTGGCCTTTCTAGGCTTGAACACTGAAGCTTTCTTT. Together with reference TRBV5-1 and TRBJ1-1, the CDR3 gives the full variable domain: KAGVTQTPRYLIKTRGQQVTLSCSPISGHRSVSWYQQTPGQGLQFLFEYFSETQRNKGNFPGRFSGRQFSNSRSEMNVSTLELGDSALYLCASSLAFLGLNTEAFFGQGTRLTVV.

The chain carries TRBV7-6 and TRBJ2-5, with D perhaps TRBD1 (6 bases). Trimming removed 5 bases from V and 5 bases from J, with 12 bases in between. Germline V gene sequence: CDR1 SGHVS, CDR2 FNYEAQ. The CDR3 contains 13 residues. The CDR3 DNA is TGTGCCAGCAGCCGCACAGGGCGGGAGACCCAGTACTTC. It codes for CASSRTGRETQYF.

The V call is TRBV28, the J call TRBJ2-5, with D tentatively TRBD1 (6 bases). Deletions cut 4 bases from V and 4 bases from J, with 19 bases between. The CDR3 consists of 16 residues. Germline loops: CDR1 MDHEN, CDR2 SYDVKM. CDR3 coding DNA: TGTGCCAGCAGTTCCCTGACAGAGGGGGTACCAGAGACCCAGTACTTC. This encodes CASSSLTEGVPETQYF.

The CDR3 reads CASSPSTSGDYEQYF. CDR3 nucleotide sequence: TGTGCCAGCTCACCATCGACTAGCGGCGACTACGAGCAGTACTTC. The genes are TRBV18 and TRBJ2-7, with TRBD2 identical over 9 bases. V was clipped by 2 bases and J by 3 bases; unmatched bases: 5. Germline lookup yields CDR1 KGHSH and CDR2 LQKENI. The CDR3 consists of 15 residues.

The chain carries TRBV12-5 and TRBJ2-7, with a weak D call TRBD2 (6 bases). The V end was cut by 5 bases, the J end by 7 bases, with 21 bases between. There are 15 residues in the CDR3. Germline V gene data show CDR1 as LGHNT and CDR2 as FRNRAP. The CDR3 nucleotides are TGTGCTAGTGGTCTGATGGAGGGACCCTCTAAGGAGCAGTACTTC. This encodes CASGLMEGPSKEQYF.

This chain joins TRBV2 and TRBJ1-1; D may be TRBD1 (6 bases). Germline V gene sequence: CDR1 SNHLY, CDR2 FYNNEI. V was shortened by 5 bases and J by 1 base, with 8 bases between the two germline ends. There are 13 residues in the CDR3. The CDR3 sequence is CASSIQGNTEAFF. The CDR3 nucleotides are TGTGCCAGCAGTATACAGGGGAACACTGAAGCTTTCTTT.

This clone was seen only a few times. The V and J genes are TRBV6-1 and TRBJ1-4, with 7 bases identical to TRBD1. The J segment lost 8 bases and the V segment lost 10 bases, leaving 13 bases of the junction unmatched. Germline V gives CDR1 MNHNS, CDR2 SASEGT. The CDR3 totals 14 residues. The CDR3 DNA sequence: TGTGCCACCGCACCTTCAGGGGGTTGGGAAAAACTGTTTTTT. This codes for CATAPSGGWEKLFF.

This chain connects TRBV5-1 to TRBJ2-3; no clear D gene. V was shortened by 0 bases and J by 2 bases, with 4 bases between the two germline ends. There are 13 residues in the CDR3. Germline V gene lookup returns CDR1 SGHRS and CDR2 YFSETQ. This CDR3 is CASSLDSTDTQYF. The CDR3 DNA is TGCGCCAGCAGCTTGGACTCCACAGATACGCAGTATTTT.

The table lists this clone with a few counts. The rearrangement links TRBV18 to TRBJ1-3; a weak D match, TRBD1 (5 bases). There are 13 residues in the CDR3. Germline assignment: CDR1 KGHSH and CDR2 LQKENI. Trimming cost V 3 bases and J 8 bases, with 11 bases left between them. CDR3: CASSPDSRHTIYF. The CDR3 bases are TGTGCCAGCTCACCCGACAGTCGGCACACCATATATTTT.

The rearrangement links TRBV28 to TRBJ1-5, with 7 bases that match TRBD1. CDR1 is MDHEN, CDR2 SYDVKM, per germline. V was clipped by 8 bases and J by 4 bases; unmatched bases: 5. The CDR3 totals 13 residues. As DNA, the CDR3 is TGTGCCAGCGCTACAGGGGAAAATCAGCCCCAGCATTTT. Residues: CASATGENQPQHF.

The J gene is TRBJ2-3, the V gene TRBV7-2; D possibly corresponds to TRBD2 (7 bases). Per the germline V gene, CDR1 is SGHTA and CDR2 is FQGNSA. V dropped 5 bases and J dropped 5 bases, with 17 bases sitting between them. The CDR3 sequence is 15 residues long. The CDR3 sequence is CASSPLGGAGDTQYF. CDR3 nucleotide sequence: TGTGCCAGCAGCCCCCTGGGGGGGGCAGGAGATACGCAGTATTTT.

The chain combines TRBV19 with TRBJ1-1; possibly TRBD1 for D (5 bases). The germline V gene encodes CDR1 LNHDA and CDR2 SQIVND (reference sequence). Trimming stripped 8 bases from V and 2 bases from J, with 15 bases between. The CDR3 contains 14 residues. CDR3 nucleotide sequence: TGTGCCAGTTGCGTACGGGGGAAAAACACTGAAGCTTTCTTT. Translated: CASCVRGKNTEAFF.